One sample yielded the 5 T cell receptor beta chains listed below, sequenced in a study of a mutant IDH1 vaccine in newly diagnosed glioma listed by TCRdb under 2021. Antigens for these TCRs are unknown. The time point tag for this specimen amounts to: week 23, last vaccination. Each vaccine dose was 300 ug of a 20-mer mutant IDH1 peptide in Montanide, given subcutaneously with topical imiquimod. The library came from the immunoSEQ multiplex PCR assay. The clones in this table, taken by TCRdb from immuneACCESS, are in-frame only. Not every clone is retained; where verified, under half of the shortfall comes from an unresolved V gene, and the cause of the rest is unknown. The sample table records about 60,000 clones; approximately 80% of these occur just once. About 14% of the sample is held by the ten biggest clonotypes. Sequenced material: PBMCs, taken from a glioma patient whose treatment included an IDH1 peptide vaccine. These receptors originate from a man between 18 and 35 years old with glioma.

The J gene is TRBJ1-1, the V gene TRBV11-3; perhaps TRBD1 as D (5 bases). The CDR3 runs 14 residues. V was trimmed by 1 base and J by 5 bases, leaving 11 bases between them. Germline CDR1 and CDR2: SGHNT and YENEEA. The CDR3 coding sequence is TGTGCCAGCAGCTTAGCGGGGCTGGGTACTGAAGCTTTCTTT. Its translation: CASSLAGLGTEAFF.

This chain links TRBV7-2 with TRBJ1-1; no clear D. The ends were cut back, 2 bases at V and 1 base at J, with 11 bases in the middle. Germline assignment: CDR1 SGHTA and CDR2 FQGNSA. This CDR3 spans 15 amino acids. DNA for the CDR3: TGTGCCAGCAGCTTAATAGCGGGCAAGAACACTGAAGCTTTCTTT. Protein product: CASSLIAGKNTEAFF.

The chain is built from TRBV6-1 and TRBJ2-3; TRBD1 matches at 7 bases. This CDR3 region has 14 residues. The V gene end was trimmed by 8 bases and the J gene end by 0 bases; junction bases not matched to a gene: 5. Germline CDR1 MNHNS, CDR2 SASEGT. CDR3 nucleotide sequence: TGTGCCAGCCACTACAGGGGAAGCACAGATACGCAGTATTTT. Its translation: CASHYRGSTDTQYF.

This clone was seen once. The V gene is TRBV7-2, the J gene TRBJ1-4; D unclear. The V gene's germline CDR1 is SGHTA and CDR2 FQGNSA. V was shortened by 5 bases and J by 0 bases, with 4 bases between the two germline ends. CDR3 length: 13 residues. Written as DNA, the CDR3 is TGTGCCAGCAGCCCTGCAACTAATGAAAAACTGTTTTTT. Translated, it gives CASSPATNEKLFF.

The CDR3, as DNA: TGTGCCTGGAGTCCCCCCCCTGCTTGGGGGCGAGAAAAACTGTTTTTT. This gives the protein CAWSPPPAWGREKLFF. J is TRBJ1-4 and V is TRBV30; a possible D gene is TRBD1 (6 bases). V lost 2 bases and J 8 bases, leaving 21 bases between the germline ends. CDR3 length: 16 amino acids. Germline V gives CDR1 GTSNPN, CDR2 SVGIG (reference sequence).